The present TCR beta chain was sequenced within a study of T cell responses to AZD1222 COVID-19 vaccine. Germline CDR1 and CDR2: SEHNR and FQNEAQ (reference sequence). This CDR3 has 12 residues. The ends were cut back, 5 bases at V and 6 bases at J, with 11 bases in the middle. Turning to this clone: Its antigen remains unidentified.

Study-level points and caveats: Donors in the cohort were predominantly white British and more often female, and clonal diversity was possibly underestimated. Increased Spike-specific TCR breadth and depth were observed after two AZD1222 doses.

TCRdb keeps only in-frame clones here, not all; method: immunoSEQ multiplex PCR. The sample lists just over 90,000 clones, 75% to 90% occurring once. The source of this sequence is an adult who received the AZD1222 COVID-19 vaccine. This rearrangement joins TRBV7-9 to TRBJ2-7; D gene ambiguous. Source: peripheral blood, taken 28 days after the second AZD1222 dose. CDR3 amino acids: CASSPSLPEQYF. DNA of the CDR3: TGTGCCAGCAGCCCGTCCCTTCCCGAGCAGTACTTC.